This T cell receptor (beta chain) was captured by sequencing in a study of low-dose radiotherapy and immunotherapy resistance in tumors. About the research overall: The patients were given nivolumab 240 mg every two weeks and ipilimumab 1 mg/kg every six weeks, through an intravenous route.

TRAV and TRBV primers primed cDNA for both TCRalpha and TCRbeta. Amplification of TCRs used a constant-region primer and V-primer adapter for approximately 19 PCR cycles. In TCRdb, the reads were re-called with MiXCR into one record per CDR3 protein. The sample lists about 82,000 distinct CDR3 sequences, about 20% occurring once. This clonotype has a count of ten or more. Time point here: before trial treatment. The germline V gene has CDR1 MNHEY and CDR2 SVGEGT. The V and J ends lost 7 bases and 4 bases respectively, with 11 bases between them. This CDR3 is built from 12 residues. The sample consisted of PBMCs, taken before treatment. The genes are TRBV6-2 or TRBV6-3 and TRBJ2-7; D is perhaps TRBD1 (7 bases). This clonotype originated in a male donor with prostate cancer. The CDR3 nucleotides are TGTGCCAGCACGCAGGGGGGTTACGAGCAGTACTTC. Its protein product is CASTQGGYEQYF.